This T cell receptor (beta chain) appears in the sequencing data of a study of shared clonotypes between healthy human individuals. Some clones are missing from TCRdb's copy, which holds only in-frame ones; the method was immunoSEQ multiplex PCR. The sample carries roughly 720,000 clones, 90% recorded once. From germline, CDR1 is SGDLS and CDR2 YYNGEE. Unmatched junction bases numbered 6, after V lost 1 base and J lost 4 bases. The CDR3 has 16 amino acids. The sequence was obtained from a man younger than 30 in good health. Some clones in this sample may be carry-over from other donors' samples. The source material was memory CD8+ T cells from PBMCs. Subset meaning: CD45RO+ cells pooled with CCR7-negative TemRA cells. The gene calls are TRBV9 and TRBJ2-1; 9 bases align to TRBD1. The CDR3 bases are TGTGCCAGCAGCGTAATTCCGACAGGGGGATACAATGAGCAGTTCTTC. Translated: CASSVIPTGGYNEQFF. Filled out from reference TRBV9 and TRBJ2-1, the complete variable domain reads DSGVTQTPKHLITATGQRVTLRCSPRSGDLSVYWYQQSLDQGLQFLIQYYNGEERAKGNILERFSAQQFPDLHSELNLSSLELGDSALYFCASSVIPTGGYNEQFFGPGTRLTVL.